This is a list of T cell receptor beta chains from one sample in a study of T cell changes during pregnancy in multiple sclerosis. Data came from immunoSEQ multiplex PCR; TCRdb stores just in-frame clones and leaves some out. Here the sample spans roughly 71,000 clones, around nine tenths being singletons. The sample was peripheral blood, taken in the first trimester of pregnancy. The origin of the receptors is a female donor in good health, enrolled as a control in a pregnancy study. The CDR3 runs from the conserved cysteine through the conserved F or W. Each record gives: J gene, clone size, D gene, V gene, CDR3 protein, CDR3 DNA. A D gene is named only where the DNA matches it firmly. Expanded clones are given a class, and other clones once, few, many or no size at all.

J gene: TRBJ2-3
clone size: .
D gene: TRBD2
V gene: TRBV2
CDR3 protein: CASSQLGGTSGRSSTDTQYF
CDR3 DNA: TGTGCCAGCAGCCAACTCGGCGGGACTAGCGGGAGATCCAGCACAGATACGCAGTATTTT

J gene: TRBJ2-1
clone size: .
D gene: .
V gene: TRBV7-9
CDR3 protein: CASSLGGLDNEQFF
CDR3 DNA: TGTGCCAGCAGCTTAGGAGGGTTGGACAATGAGCAGTTCTTC

J gene: TRBJ2-1
clone size: .
D gene: .
V gene: TRBV30
CDR3 protein: CAWSGPAGLEQFF
CDR3 DNA: TGTGCCTGGAGTGGACCCGCAGGACTTGAGCAGTTCTTC

J gene: TRBJ2-7
clone size: .
D gene: TRBD2
V gene: TRBV28
CDR3 protein: CASSFMPLAGVSSYEQYF
CDR3 DNA: TGTGCCAGCAGTTTCATGCCGCTAGCGGGAGTATCTTCCTACGAGCAGTACTTC

J gene: TRBJ2-3
clone size: .
D gene: TRBD2
V gene: TRBV5-1
CDR3 protein: CASSFETGGPADTQYF
CDR3 DNA: TGCGCCAGCAGCTTTGAGACGGGAGGGCCGGCAGATACGCAGTATTTT

J gene: TRBJ2-7
clone size: .
D gene: TRBD2
V gene: TRBV6-6
CDR3 protein: CASSQLAVHYEQYF
CDR3 DNA: TGTGCCAGCAGCCAGCTAGCGGTACACTACGAGCAGTACTTC

J gene: TRBJ2-7
clone size: .
D gene: TRBD2
V gene: TRBV5-1
CDR3 protein: CASSPSGLAGVEQYF
CDR3 DNA: TGCGCCAGCAGCCCATCGGGACTAGCGGGAGTCGAGCAGTACTTC

J gene: TRBJ2-2
clone size: .
D gene: TRBD2
V gene: TRBV19
CDR3 protein: CASKFLAGANTGELFF
CDR3 DNA: TGTGCCAGTAAGTTCCTAGCGGGAGCCAACACCGGGGAGCTGTTTTTT

J gene: TRBJ1-5
clone size: .
D gene: .
V gene: TRBV7-6
CDR3 protein: CASSRDTGRPQHF
CDR3 DNA: TGTGCCAGCAGCCGGGACACCGGGCGGCCCCAGCATTTT

J gene: TRBJ1-2
clone size: once
D gene: .
V gene: TRBV20-1
CDR3 protein: CSASSDGYTF
CDR3 DNA: TGCAGTGCTAGTAGCGATGGCTACACCTTC

J gene: TRBJ2-1
clone size: .
D gene: TRBD2
V gene: TRBV6-1
CDR3 protein: CASSVWEGGNEQFF
CDR3 DNA: TGTGCCAGCAGTGTGTGGGAGGGTGGGAATGAGCAGTTCTTC

J gene: TRBJ1-1
clone size: .
D gene: TRBD1
V gene: TRBV19
CDR3 protein: CASSDRQGNTEAFF
CDR3 DNA: TGTGCCAGTAGTGACCGACAGGGGAACACTGAAGCTTTCTTT

J gene: TRBJ2-1
clone size: .
D gene: TRBD2
V gene: TRBV6-1
CDR3 protein: CASTALAGGGDEQFF
CDR3 DNA: TGTGCCAGCACTGCCCTAGCGGGAGGGGGCGATGAGCAGTTCTTC

J gene: TRBJ2-7
clone size: .
D gene: .
V gene: TRBV4-1
CDR3 protein: CASSQAPSRAYEQYF
CDR3 DNA: TGCGCCAGCAGCCAAGCCCCTTCCAGGGCCTACGAGCAGTACTTC

J gene: TRBJ1-1
clone size: .
D gene: .
V gene: TRBV4-2
CDR3 protein: CASSQDLASPPREEGTEAFF
CDR3 DNA: TGTGCCAGCAGCCAAGATCTTGCAAGCCCCCCAAGGGAGGAGGGCACTGAAGCTTTCTTT

J gene: TRBJ2-3
clone size: .
D gene: TRBD2
V gene: TRBV6-4
CDR3 protein: CASSDSSGGGGTDTQYF
CDR3 DNA: TGTGCCAGCAGTGACTCATCGGGAGGCGGGGGCACAGATACGCAGTATTTT

J gene: TRBJ2-7
clone size: .
D gene: TRBD1
V gene: TRBV4-1
CDR3 protein: CASSQEGQGGYEQYF
CDR3 DNA: TGCGCCAGCAGCCAAGAGGGACAGGGAGGCTACGAGCAGTACTTC

J gene: TRBJ2-5
clone size: .
D gene: .
V gene: TRBV28
CDR3 protein: CASSSTGMYQETQYF
CDR3 DNA: TGTGCCAGCAGTTCGACGGGAATGTACCAAGAGACCCAGTACTTC

J gene: TRBJ2-7
clone size: .
D gene: TRBD1
V gene: TRBV9
CDR3 protein: CASSVGSGGYEQYF
CDR3 DNA: TGTGCCAGCAGCGTAGGTTCAGGGGGCTACGAGCAGTACTTC

J gene: TRBJ2-2
clone size: .
D gene: TRBD2
V gene: TRBV19
CDR3 protein: CASSIQTSGTGELFF
CDR3 DNA: TGTGCCAGTAGTATACAGACTAGCGGGACCGGGGAGCTGTTTTTT

J gene: TRBJ2-1
clone size: .
D gene: TRBD1
V gene: TRBV7-9
CDR3 protein: CASSLLSGTGNYNEQFF
CDR3 DNA: TGTGCCAGCAGCTTATTGTCAGGGACAGGGAACTACAATGAGCAGTTCTTC

J gene: TRBJ2-5
clone size: .
D gene: .
V gene: TRBV5-4
CDR3 protein: CASSLGLGGETQYF
CDR3 DNA: TGTGCCAGCAGCTTGGGGCTGGGAGGAGAGACCCAGTACTTC

J gene: TRBJ2-7
clone size: .
D gene: TRBD1
V gene: TRBV25-1
CDR3 protein: CASSGGQSSYEQYF
CDR3 DNA: TGTGCCAGCAGTGGGGGACAGAGCTCCTACGAGCAGTACTTC

J gene: TRBJ1-4
clone size: .
D gene: .
V gene: TRBV5-1
CDR3 protein: CASSGQYNEKLFF
CDR3 DNA: TGCGCCAGCAGCGGACAGTATAATGAAAAACTGTTTTTT

J gene: TRBJ2-1
clone size: .
D gene: TRBD1
V gene: TRBV5-1
CDR3 protein: CASSSGQTPGEQFF
CDR3 DNA: TGCGCCAGCAGCTCGGGACAGACACCGGGGGAGCAGTTCTTC

J gene: TRBJ2-3
clone size: .
D gene: TRBD2
V gene: TRBV29-1
CDR3 protein: CSVAFREGTDTQYF
CDR3 DNA: TGCAGCGTTGCTTTCCGGGAGGGTACAGATACGCAGTATTTT

J gene: TRBJ1-1
clone size: few
D gene: TRBD1
V gene: TRBV6-1
CDR3 protein: CASSNRGNTEAFF
CDR3 DNA: TGTGCCAGCAGTAACAGGGGGAACACTGAAGCTTTCTTT